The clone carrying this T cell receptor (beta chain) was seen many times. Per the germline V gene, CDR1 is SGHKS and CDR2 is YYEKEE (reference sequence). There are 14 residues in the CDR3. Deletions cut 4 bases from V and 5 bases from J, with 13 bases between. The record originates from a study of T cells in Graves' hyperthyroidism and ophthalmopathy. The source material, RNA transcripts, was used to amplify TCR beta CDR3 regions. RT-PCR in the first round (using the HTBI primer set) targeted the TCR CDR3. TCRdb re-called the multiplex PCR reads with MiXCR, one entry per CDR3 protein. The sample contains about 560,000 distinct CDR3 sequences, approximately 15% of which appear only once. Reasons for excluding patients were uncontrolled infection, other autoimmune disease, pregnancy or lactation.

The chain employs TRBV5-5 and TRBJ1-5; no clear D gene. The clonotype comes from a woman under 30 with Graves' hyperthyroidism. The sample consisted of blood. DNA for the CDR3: TGTGCCAGCAGCGTTGGGGTCTGGGATCAGCCCCAGCATTTT. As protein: CASSVGVWDQPQHF.